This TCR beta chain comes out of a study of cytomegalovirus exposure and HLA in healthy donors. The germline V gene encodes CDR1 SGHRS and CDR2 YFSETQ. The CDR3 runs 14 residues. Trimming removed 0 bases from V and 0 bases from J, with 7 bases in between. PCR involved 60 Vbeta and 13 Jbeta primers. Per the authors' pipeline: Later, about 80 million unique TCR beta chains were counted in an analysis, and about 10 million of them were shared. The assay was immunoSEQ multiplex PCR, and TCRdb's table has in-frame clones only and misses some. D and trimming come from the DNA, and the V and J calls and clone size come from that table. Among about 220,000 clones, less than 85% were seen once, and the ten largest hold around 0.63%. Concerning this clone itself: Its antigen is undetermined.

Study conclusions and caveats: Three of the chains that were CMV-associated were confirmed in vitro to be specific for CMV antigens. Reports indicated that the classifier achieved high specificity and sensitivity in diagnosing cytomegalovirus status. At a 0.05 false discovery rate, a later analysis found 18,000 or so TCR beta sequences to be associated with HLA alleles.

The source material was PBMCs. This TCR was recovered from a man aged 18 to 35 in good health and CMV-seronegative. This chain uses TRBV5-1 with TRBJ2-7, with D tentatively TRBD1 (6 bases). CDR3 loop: CASSLGQASYEQYF. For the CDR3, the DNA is TGCGCCAGCAGCTTGGGACAGGCCTCCTACGAGCAGTACTTC.